These T cell receptor beta chains were read from a single sample in a study of OX40 agonist ivuxolimab in advanced cancers. The protocol was immunoSEQ multiplex PCR, while the TCRdb copy is restricted to in-frame clones and leaves out a portion. This repertoire shows about 120,000 clones, over 75% found once; its top ten account for under 0.7%. Sequenced here: CD4+ or CD8+ T cells sorted from blood, sampled in a trial of the OX40 agonist ivuxolimab. The receptor source for this set is an adult with an advanced solid tumor such as melanoma, head and neck, liver or kidney cancer. CDR3s leave out the opening cysteine and the closing phenylalanine or tryptophan.

V gene: TRBV2; CDR3 protein: ASSVSAQETQY
V gene: TRBV5-6; CDR3 protein: ASSLTGTGANVLT
V gene: TRBV19; CDR3 protein: ATTRGDSYEQY
V gene: TRBV28; CDR3 protein: ASRKGTGALVYNSPLH
V gene: TRBV21-1; CDR3 protein: ASRGRGEQY
V gene: TRBV28; CDR3 protein: ASRPSGQGAKTEAF
V gene: TRBV18; CDR3 protein: ASSRIPGVSGTGELF
V gene: TRBV6-5; CDR3 protein: ASSYSVRGWYEQY
V gene: TRBV7-9; CDR3 protein: ASSLGTGWNEKLF
V gene: TRBV15; CDR3 protein: ATSRDGGSDTQY
V gene: TRBV6-5; CDR3 protein: ASSYDGVYGYT
V gene: TRBV1; CDR3 protein: TSSGPCRGHEQY
V gene: TRBV27; CDR3 protein: ASSFTGGAGEKLF
V gene: TRBV27; CDR3 protein: ASSPQVGETQY
V gene: TRBV5-5; CDR3 protein: ASSLTVGQGAVQPQH